This TCR beta chain was found in a study of shared clonotypes between healthy human individuals. CD8 cells regarded as naive lacked CD45RO, were positively chosen for CCR7, and omitted terminally differentiated effector memory CD45RA+ cells. Sequenced by immunoSEQ multiplex PCR; TCRdb stores in-frame clones only, minus some. This sample carries about 2 million clones, about 95% of them seen once, and the ten largest clones take 0.95% to 1.5%. The CDR3 consists of 16 residues. Germline assignment: CDR1 SNHLY and CDR2 FYNNEI. The V and J ends lost 1 base and 2 bases, in that order; junction bases with no gene match: 2.

This TCR derives from a young man in good health. The rearrangement links TRBV2 to TRBJ2-2; 9 nucleotides align to TRBD1. Sequencing was performed on naive CD8+ T cells sorted from blood. CDR3 sequence (DNA): TGTGCCAGCAGTGAAGACAGGGGGCTAAACACCGGGGAGCTGTTTTTT. It is translated as CASSEDRGLNTGELFF.